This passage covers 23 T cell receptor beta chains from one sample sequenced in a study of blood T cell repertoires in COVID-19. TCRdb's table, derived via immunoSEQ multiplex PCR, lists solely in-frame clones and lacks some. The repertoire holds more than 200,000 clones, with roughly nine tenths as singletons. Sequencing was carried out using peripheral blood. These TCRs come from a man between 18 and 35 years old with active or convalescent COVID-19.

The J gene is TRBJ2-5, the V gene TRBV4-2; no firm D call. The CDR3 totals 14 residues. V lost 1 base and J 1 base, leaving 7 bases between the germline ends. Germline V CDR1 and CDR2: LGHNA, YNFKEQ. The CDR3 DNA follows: TGTGCCAGCAGCCAAGGCGGCAGCCAAGAGACCCAGTACTTC. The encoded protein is CASSQGGSQETQYF.

This CDR3 is CAISEEGVNGYTF. As DNA, the CDR3 is TGTGCCATCAGTGAGGAGGGGGTGAATGGCTACACCTTC. This chain connects TRBV10-3 to TRBJ1-2; weak D call: TRBD1 (6 bases). The CDR3 is 13 residues long. Per germline, CDR1 ENHRY and CDR2 SYGVKD. Trimming took 2 bases from V and 6 from J, leaving 10 bases between them.

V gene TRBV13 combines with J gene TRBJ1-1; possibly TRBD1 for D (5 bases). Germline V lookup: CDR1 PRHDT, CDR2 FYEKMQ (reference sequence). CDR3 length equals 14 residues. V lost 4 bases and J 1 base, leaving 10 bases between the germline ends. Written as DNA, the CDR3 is TGTGCCAGCAGCTCTGAGACAGAGAACACTGAAGCTTTCTTT. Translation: CASSSETENTEAFF.

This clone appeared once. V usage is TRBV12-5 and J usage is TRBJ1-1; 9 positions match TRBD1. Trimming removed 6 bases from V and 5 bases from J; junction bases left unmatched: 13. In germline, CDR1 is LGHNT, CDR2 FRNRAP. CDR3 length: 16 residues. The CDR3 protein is CASGYDRGVRKTEAFF. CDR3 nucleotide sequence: TGTGCTAGTGGCTACGACAGGGGGGTCCGAAAAACTGAAGCTTTCTTT.

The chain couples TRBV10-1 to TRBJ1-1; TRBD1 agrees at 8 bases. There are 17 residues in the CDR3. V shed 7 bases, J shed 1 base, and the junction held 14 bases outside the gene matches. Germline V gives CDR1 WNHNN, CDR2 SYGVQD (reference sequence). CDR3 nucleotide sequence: TGCGCCAGCAACCATAAGGGAACAGGGGGGACGAACACTGAAGCTTTCTTT. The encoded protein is CASNHKGTGGTNTEAFF.

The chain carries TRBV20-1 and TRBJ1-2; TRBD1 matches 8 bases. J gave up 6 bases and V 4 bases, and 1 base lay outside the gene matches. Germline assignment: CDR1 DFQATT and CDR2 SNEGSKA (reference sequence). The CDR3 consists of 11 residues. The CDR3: CSATQGDGYTF. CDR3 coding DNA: TGCAGTGCTACACAGGGGGATGGCTACACCTTC.

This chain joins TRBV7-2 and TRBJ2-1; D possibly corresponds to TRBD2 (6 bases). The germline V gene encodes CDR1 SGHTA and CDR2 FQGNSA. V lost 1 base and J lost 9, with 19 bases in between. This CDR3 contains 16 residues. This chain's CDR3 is CASSLGVTGVGGEQFF. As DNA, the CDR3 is TGTGCCAGCAGCTTAGGAGTCACTGGGGTGGGGGGTGAGCAGTTCTTC.

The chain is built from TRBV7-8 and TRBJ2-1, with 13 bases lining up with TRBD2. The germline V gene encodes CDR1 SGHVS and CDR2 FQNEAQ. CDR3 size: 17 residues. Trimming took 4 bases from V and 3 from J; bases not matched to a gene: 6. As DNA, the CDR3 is TGTGCCAGCAGCTCCGGACTAGCGGGGGCCGTCTACAATGAGCAGTTCTTC. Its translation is CASSSGLAGAVYNEQFF. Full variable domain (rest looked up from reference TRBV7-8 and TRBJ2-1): GAGVSQSPRYKVAKRGQDVALRCDPISGHVSLFWYQQALGQGPEFLTYFQNEAQLDKSGLPSDRFFAERPEGSVSTLKIQRTQQEDSAVYLCASSSGLAGAVYNEQFFGPGTRLTVL.

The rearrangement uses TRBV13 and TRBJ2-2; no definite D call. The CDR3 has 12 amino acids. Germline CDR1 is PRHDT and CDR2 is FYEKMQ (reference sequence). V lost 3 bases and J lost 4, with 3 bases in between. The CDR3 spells CASSFLTGELFF. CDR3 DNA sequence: TGTGCCAGCAGCTTTCTCACCGGGGAGCTGTTTTTT.

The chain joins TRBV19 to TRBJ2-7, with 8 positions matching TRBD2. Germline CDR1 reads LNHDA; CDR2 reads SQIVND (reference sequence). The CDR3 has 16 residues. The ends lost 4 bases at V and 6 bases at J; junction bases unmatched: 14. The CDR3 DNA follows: TGTGCCAGTAGTAACCAGTGGGGCCGGGGGGGCCGCGAGCAGTACTTC. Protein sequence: CASSNQWGRGGREQYF.

The CDR3 here is CASSLGLGRASYEQYF. The CDR3 DNA reads TGTGCCAGCAGCTTAGGGCTCGGGAGGGCCTCCTACGAGCAGTACTTC. This chain joins TRBV11-2 and TRBJ2-7; 8 nucleotides agree with TRBD2. This CDR3 comprises 16 residues. Germline loops: CDR1 SGHAT, CDR2 FQNNGV. V trimming: 1 base; J trimming: 0 bases; junction bases outside the gene matches: 5. Looking up the rest from reference TRBV11-2 and TRBJ2-7 gives the full variable domain: EAGVAQSPRYKIIEKRQSVAFWCNPISGHATLYWYQQILGQGPKLLIQFQNNGVVDDSQLPKDRFSAERLKGVDSTLKIQPAKLEDSAVYLCASSLGLGRASYEQYFGPGTRLTVT.

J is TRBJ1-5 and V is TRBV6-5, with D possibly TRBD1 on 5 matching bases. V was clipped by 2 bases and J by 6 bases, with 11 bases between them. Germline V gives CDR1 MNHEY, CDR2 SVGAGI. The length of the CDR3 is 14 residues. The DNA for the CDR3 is TGTGCCAGCAGTTACGTGCAGGGCATTCAGCCCCAGCATTTT. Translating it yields CASSYVQGIQPQHF.

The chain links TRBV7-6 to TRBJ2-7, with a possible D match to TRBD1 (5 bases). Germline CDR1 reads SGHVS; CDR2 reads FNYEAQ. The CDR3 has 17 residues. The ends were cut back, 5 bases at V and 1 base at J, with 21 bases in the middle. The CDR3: CASSPYGTGTGSYEQYF. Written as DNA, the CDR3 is TGTGCCAGCAGCCCTTACGGTACAGGTACCGGATCCTACGAGCAGTACTTC.

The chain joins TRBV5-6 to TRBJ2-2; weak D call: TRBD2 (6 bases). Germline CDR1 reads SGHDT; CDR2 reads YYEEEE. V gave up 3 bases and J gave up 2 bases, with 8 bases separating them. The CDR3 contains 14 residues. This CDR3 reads CASSWGLNTGELFF. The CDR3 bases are TGTGCCAGCAGCTGGGGACTTAACACCGGGGAGCTGTTTTTT.

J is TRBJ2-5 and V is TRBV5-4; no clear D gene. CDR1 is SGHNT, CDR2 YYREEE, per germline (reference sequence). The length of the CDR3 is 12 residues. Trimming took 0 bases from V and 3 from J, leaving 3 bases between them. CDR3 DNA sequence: TGTGCCAGCAGCTTGGGTAAAGAGACCCAGTACTTC. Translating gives CASSLGKETQYF.

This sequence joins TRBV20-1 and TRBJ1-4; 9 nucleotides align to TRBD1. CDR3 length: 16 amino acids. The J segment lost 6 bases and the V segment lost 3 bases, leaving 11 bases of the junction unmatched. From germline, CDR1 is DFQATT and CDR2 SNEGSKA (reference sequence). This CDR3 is CSASATGGAVDEKLFF. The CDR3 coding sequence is TGCAGTGCTAGTGCTACAGGGGGCGCGGTGGATGAAAAACTGTTTTTT.

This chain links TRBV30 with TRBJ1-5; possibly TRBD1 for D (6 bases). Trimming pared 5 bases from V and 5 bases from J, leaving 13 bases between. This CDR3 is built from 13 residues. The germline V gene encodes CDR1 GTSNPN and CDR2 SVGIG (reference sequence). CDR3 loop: CAWGEDRDQPQHF. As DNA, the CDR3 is TGTGCCTGGGGGGAGGACAGAGATCAGCCCCAGCATTTT.

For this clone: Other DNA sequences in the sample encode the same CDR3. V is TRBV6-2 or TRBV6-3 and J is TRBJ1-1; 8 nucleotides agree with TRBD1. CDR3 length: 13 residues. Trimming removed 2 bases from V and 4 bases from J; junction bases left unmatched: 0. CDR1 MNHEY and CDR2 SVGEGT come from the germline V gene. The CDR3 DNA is TGTGCCAGCAGTTACACAGGGGGCACTGAAGCTTTCTTT. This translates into CASSYTGGTEAFF.

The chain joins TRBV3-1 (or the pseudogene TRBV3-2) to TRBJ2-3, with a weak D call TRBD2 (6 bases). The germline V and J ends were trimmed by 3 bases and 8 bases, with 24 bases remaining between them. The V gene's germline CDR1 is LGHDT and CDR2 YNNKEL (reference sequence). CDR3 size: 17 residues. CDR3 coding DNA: TGTGCCAGCAGCCATCGGGTCGGAGGGGAACTTTATCCTACGCAGTATTTT. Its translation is CASSHRVGGELYPTQYF.

CDR3 in amino acids: CASSSSGSVDEQFF. The CDR3 nucleotides read TGTGCCAGCAGTTCTAGCGGGAGCGTGGATGAGCAGTTCTTC. The chain joins TRBV28 to TRBJ2-1; 10 bases match TRBD2. The CDR3 loop spans 14 amino acids. The germline V gene encodes CDR1 MDHEN and CDR2 SYDVKM. V dropped 4 bases and J dropped 8; count of bases not matched to a gene: 5. Supplemented by reference TRBV28 and TRBJ2-1, the full variable domain reads DVKVTQSSRYLVKRTGEKVFLECVQDMDHENMFWYRQDPGLGLRLIYFSYDVKMKEKGDIPEGYSVSREKKERFSLILESASTNQTSMYLCASSSSGSVDEQFFGPGTRLTVL.

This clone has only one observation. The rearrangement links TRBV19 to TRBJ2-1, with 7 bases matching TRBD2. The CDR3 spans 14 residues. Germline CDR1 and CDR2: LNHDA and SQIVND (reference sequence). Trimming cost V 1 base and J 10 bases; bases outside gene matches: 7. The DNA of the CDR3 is TGTGCCAGTAGTATAGTCGCGGGGGTCAACGAGCAGTTCTTC. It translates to CASSIVAGVNEQFF. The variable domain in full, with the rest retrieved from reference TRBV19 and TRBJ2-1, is DGGITQSPKYLFRKEGQNVTLSCEQNLNHDAMYWYRQDPGQGLRLIYYSQIVNDFQKGDIAEGYSVSREKKESFPLTVTSAQKNPTAFYLCASSIVAGVNEQFFGPGTRLTVL.

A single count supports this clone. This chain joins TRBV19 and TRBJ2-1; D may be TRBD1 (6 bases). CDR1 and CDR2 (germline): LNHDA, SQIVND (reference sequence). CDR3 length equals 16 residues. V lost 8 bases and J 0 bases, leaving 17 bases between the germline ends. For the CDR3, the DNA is TGTGCCAGTTCATATTTGGGACAAAGCTCCTACAATGAGCAGTTCTTC. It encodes CASSYLGQSSYNEQFF.

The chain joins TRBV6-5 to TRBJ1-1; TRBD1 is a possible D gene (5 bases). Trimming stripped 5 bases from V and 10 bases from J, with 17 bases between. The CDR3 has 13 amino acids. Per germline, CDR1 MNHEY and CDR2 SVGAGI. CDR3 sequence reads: CASSLLGPGRAFF. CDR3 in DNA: TGTGCCAGCAGTCTCCTGGGGCCTGGTAGAGCTTTCTTT.